The T cell receptor beta chain under discussion was sequenced for a study of blood T cell repertoires in COVID-19. Data came from immunoSEQ multiplex PCR; TCRdb stores just in-frame clones and leaves some out. The table lists 250,000 or so clones, over 75% of them singletons. This CDR3 is 15 amino acids long. CDR1 is SGHDN and CDR2 is FVKESK in the germline V gene. The ends were cut back, 5 bases at V and 1 base at J, with 13 bases in the middle. This TCR was recovered from a man aged 35-49 years who had recovered from COVID-19. Input material: PBMCs or T cells enriched from blood (not recorded which). The V gene is TRBV14, the J gene TRBJ2-3, with a tentative D call TRBD2 (5 bases). DNA of the CDR3: TGTGCCAGCAGCTCCCAGGAGGACCGCACAGATACGCAGTATTTT. Translated, it gives CASSSQEDRTDTQYF.